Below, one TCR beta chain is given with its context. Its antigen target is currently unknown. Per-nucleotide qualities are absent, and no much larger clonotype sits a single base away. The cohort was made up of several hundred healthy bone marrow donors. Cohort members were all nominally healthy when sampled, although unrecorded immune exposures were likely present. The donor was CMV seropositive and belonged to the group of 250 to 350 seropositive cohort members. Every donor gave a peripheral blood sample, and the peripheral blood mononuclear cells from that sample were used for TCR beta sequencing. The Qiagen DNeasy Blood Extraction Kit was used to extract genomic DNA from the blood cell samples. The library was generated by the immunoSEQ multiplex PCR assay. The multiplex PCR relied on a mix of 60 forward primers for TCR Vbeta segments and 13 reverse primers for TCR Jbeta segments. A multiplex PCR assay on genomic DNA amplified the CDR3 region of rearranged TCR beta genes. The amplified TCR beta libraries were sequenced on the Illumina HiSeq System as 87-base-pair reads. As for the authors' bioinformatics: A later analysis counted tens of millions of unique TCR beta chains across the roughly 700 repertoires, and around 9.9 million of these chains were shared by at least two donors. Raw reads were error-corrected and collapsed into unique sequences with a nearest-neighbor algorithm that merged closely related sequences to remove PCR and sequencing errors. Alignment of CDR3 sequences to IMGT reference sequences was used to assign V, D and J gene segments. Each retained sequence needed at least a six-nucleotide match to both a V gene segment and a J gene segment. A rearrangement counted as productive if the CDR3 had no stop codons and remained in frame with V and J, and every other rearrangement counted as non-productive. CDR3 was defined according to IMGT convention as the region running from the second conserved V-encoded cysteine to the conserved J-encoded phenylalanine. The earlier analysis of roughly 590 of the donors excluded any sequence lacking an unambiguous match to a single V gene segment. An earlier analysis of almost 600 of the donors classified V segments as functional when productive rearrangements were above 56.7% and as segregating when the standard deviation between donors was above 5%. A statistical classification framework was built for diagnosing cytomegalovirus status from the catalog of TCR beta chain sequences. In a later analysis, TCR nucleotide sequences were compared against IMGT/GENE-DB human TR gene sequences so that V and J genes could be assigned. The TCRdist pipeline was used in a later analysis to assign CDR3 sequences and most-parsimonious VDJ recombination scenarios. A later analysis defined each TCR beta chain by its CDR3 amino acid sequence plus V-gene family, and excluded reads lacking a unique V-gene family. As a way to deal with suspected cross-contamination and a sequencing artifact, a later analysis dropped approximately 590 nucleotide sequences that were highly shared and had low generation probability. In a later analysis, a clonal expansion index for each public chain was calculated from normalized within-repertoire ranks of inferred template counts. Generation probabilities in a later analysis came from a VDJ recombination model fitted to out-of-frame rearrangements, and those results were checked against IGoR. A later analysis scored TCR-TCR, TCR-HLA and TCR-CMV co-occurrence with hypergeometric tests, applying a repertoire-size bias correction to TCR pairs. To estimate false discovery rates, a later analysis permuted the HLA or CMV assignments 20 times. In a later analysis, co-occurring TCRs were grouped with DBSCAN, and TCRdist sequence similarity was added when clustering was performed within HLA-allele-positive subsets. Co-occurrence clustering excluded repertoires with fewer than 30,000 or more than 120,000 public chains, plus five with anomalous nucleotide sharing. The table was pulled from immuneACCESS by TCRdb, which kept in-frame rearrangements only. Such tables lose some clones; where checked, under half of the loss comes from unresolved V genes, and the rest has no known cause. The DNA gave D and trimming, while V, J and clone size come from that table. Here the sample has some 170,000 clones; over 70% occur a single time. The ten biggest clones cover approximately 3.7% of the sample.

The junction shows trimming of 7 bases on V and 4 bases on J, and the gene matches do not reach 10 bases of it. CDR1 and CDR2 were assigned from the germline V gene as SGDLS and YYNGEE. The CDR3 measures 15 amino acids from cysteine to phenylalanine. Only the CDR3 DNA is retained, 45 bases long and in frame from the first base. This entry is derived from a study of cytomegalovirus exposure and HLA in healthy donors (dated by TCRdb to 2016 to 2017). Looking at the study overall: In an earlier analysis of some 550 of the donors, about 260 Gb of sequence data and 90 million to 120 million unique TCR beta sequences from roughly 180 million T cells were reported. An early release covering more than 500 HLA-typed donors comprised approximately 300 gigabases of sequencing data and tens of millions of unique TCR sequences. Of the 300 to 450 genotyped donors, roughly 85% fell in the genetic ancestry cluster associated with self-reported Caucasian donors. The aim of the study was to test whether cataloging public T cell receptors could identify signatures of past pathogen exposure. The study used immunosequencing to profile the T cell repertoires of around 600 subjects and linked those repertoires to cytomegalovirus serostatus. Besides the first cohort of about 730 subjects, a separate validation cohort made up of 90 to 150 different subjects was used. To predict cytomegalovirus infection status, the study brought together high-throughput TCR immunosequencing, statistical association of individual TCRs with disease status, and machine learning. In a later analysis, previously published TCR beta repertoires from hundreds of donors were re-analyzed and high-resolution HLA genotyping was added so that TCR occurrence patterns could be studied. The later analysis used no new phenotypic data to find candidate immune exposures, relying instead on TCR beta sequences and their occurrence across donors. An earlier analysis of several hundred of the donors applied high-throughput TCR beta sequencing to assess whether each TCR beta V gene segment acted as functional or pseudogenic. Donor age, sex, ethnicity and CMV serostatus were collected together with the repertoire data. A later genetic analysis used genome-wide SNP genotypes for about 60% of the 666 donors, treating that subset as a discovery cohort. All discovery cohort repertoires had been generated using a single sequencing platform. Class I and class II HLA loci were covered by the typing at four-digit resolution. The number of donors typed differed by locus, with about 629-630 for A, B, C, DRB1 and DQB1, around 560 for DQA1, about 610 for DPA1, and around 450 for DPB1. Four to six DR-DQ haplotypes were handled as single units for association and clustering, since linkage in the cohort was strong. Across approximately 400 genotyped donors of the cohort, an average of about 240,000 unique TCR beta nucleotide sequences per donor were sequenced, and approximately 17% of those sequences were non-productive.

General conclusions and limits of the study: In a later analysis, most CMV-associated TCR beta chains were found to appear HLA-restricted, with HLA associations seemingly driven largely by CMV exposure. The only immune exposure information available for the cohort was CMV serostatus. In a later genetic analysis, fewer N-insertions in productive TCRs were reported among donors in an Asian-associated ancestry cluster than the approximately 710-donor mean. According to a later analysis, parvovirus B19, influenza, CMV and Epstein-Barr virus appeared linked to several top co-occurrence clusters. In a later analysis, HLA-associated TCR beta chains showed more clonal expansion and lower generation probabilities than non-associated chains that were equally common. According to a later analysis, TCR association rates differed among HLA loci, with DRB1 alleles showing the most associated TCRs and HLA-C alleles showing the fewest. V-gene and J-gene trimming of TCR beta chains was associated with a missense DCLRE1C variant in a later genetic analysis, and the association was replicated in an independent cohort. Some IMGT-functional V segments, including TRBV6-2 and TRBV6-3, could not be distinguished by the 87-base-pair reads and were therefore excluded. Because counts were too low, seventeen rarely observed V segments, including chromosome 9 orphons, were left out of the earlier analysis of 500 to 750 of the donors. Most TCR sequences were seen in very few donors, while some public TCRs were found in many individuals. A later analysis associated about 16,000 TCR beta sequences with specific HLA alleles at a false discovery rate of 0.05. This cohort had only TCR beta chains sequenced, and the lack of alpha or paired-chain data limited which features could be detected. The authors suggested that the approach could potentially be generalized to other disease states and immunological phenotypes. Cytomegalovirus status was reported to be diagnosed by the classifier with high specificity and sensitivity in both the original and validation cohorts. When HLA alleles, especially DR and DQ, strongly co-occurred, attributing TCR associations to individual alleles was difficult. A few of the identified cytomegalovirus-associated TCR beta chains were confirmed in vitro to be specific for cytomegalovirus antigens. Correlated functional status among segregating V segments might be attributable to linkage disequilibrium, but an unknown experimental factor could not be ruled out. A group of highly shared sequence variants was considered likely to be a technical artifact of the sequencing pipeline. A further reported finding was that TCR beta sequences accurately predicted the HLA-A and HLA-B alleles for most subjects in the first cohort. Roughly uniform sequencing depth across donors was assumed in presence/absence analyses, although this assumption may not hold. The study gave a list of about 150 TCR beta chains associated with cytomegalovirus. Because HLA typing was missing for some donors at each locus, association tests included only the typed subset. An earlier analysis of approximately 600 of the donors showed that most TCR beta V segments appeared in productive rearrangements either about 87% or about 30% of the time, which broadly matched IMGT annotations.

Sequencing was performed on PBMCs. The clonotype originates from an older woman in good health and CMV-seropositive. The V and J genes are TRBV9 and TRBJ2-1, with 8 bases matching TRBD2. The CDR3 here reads CASGRSSGMYNEQFF. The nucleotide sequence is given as TGTGCCAGCGGCCGCAGTAGCGGGATGTACAATGAGCAGTTCTTC.